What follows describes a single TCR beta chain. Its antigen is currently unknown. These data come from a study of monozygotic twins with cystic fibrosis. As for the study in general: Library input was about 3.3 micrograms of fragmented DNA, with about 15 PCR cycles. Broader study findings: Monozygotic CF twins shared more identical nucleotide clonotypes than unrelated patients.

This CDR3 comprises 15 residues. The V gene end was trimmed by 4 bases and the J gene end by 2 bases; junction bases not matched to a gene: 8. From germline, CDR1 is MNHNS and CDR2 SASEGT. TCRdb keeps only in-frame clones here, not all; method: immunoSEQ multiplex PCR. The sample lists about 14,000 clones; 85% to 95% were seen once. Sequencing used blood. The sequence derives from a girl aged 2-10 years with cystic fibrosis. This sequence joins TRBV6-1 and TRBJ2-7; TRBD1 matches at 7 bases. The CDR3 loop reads CASSVGGGLTYEQYF. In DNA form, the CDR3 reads TGTGCCAGCAGTGTAGGGGGCGGCCTTACCTACGAGCAGTACTTC.